The sequence of this TCR beta chain was determined in a study of CD8 T cells in ankylosing spondylitis. This clonotype turned up a few times. It was by quantitative 5'-RACE with molecular barcodes that TCR beta libraries were made. Using its own MiXCR run on the 5' RACE reads, TCRdb lists one record per CDR3 protein. The sample carries 230,000 or so distinct CDR3 sequences, 18% recorded once. CDR3 length: 13 residues. Trimming shortened V by 0 bases and J by 3 bases, and 4 bases separated the two germline ends. CDR1 is LNHNV, CDR2 YYDKDF, per germline (reference sequence). V gene TRBV15 combines with J gene TRBJ2-3; D uncertain. Specimen: blood, either unsorted or a sorted T cell fraction (not recorded which). This clonotype was sampled from a male donor with ankylosing spondylitis or in good health (not recorded which). The CDR3: CATSRDWTDTQYF. CDR3 sequence (DNA): TGTGCCACCAGCAGAGATTGGACAGATACGCAGTATTTT.